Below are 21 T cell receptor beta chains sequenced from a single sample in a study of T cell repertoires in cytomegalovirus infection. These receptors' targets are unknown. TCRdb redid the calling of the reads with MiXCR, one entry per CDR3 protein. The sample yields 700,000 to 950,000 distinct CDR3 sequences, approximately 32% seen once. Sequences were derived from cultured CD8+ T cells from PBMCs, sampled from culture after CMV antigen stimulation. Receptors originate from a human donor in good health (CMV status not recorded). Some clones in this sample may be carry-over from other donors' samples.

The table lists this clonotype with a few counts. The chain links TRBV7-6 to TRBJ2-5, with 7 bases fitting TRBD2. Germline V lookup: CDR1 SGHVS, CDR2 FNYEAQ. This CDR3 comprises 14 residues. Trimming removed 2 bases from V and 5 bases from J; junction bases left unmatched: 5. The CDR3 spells CASSLNGGGETQYF. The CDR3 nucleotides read TGTGCCAGCAGCTTAAACGGGGGAGGGGAGACCCAGTACTTC.

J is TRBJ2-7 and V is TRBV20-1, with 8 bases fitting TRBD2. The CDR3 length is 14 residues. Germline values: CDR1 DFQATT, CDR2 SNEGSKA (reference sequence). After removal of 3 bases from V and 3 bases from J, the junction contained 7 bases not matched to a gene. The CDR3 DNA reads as TGCAGTGCTAGGGACATAGCGGGGCACTACGAGCAGTACTTC. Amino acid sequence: CSARDIAGHYEQYF.

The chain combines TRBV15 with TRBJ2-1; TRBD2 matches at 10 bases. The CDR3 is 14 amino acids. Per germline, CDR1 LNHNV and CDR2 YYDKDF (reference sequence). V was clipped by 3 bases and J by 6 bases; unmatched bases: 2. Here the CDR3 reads CATSSRTSGNEQFF. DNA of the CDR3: TGTGCCACCAGCAGTCGGACTAGCGGCAATGAGCAGTTCTTC.

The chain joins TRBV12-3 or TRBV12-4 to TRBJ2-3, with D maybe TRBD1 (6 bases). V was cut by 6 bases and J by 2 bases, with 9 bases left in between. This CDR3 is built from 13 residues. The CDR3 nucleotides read TGTGCCAGCAGCAGGACAGCCACAGATACGCAGTATTTT. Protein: CASSRTATDTQYF.

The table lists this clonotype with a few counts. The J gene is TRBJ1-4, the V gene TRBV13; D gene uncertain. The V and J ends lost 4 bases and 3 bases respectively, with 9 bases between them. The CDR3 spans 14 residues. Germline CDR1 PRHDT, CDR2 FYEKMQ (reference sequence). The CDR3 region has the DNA TGTGCCAGCAGCTCTGAGTGGTCTAATGAAAAACTGTTTTTT. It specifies CASSSEWSNEKLFF.

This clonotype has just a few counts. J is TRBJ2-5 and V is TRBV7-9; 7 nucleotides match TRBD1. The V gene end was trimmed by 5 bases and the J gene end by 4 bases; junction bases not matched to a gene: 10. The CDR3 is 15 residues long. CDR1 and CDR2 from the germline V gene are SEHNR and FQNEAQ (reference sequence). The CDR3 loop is CASSITQGYIETQYF. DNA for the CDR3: TGTGCCAGCAGCATTACACAGGGGTACATAGAGACCCAGTACTTC.

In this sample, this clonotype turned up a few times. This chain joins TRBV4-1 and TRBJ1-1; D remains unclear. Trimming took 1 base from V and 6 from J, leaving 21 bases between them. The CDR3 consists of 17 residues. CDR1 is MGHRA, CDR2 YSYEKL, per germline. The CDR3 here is CASSQASGVRFLAEAFF. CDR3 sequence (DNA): TGCGCCAGCAGCCAAGCAAGCGGGGTAAGGTTTCTGGCTGAAGCTTTCTTT.

The CDR3 spells CASSYVTGARDGYTF. CDR3 nucleotides: TGTGCCAGCAGTTACGTTACAGGGGCCCGGGATGGCTACACCTTC. V is TRBV27 and J is TRBJ1-2, with 7 bases matching TRBD1. This CDR3 has 15 amino acids. Germline trimming cut 4 bases from V and 6 bases from J; bases unmatched to any gene: 11. Germline CDR1 is MNHEY and CDR2 is SMNVEV (reference sequence).

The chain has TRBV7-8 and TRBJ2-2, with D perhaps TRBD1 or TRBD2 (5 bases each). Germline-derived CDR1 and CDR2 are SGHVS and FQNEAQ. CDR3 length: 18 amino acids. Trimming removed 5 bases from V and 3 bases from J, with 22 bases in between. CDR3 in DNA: TGTGCCAGCAGCACCCACCGGGACCTAATCTGGGACACCGGGGAGCTGTTTTTT. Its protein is CASSTHRDLIWDTGELFF.

CDR3 loop: CASSYVGGQNPEQYV. Written as DNA, the CDR3 is TGTGCCAGCAGTTACGTCGGGGGGCAAAATCCCGAGCAGTACGTC. This rearrangement joins TRBV6-2 or TRBV6-3 to TRBJ2-7, with a weak D call TRBD2 (7 bases). The V end was cut by 2 bases, the J end by 6 bases, with 17 bases between. The CDR3 extends over 15 amino acids. In germline, CDR1 is MNHEY, CDR2 SVGEGT.

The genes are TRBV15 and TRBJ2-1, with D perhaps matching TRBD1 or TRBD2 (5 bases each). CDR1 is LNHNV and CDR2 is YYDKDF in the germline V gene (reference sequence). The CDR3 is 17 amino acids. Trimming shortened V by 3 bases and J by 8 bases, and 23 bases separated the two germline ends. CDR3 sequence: CATSREDIDVGEYEQFF. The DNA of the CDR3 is TGTGCCACCAGCAGGGAGGACATAGATGTGGGGGAGTATGAGCAGTTCTTC.

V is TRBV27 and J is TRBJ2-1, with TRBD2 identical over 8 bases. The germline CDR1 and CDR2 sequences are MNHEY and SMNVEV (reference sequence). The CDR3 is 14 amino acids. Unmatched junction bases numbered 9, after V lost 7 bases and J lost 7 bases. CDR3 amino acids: CASTFVAGRNEQFF. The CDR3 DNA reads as TGTGCCAGCACTTTCGTAGCGGGGAGAAATGAGCAGTTCTTC.

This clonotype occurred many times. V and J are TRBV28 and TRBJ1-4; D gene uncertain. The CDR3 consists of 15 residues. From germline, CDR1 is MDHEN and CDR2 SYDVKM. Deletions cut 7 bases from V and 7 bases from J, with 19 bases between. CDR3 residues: CASNLQGNRGEKLFF. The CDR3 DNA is TGTGCCAGCAACCTCCAAGGCAATCGAGGTGAAAAACTGTTTTTT.

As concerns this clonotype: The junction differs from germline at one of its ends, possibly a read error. CDR3 sequence (DNA): TGTGCCATCAGTGGGAGGGACCTAAGGTTGCGAGGCTACGCCTTC. Amino acids: CAISGRDLRLRGYAF. The chain links TRBV10-3 to TRBJ1-2; D perhaps matches TRBD1 (5 bases). The CDR3 length is 15 residues. The germline CDR1 and CDR2 sequences are ENHRY and SYGVKD.

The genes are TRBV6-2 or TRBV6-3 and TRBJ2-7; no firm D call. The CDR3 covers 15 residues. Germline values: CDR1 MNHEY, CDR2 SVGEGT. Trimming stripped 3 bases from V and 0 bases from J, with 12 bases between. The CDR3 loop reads CASSYSQKSSYEQYV. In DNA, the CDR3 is TGTGCCAGCAGTTATTCACAGAAAAGCTCCTACGAGCAGTACGTC.

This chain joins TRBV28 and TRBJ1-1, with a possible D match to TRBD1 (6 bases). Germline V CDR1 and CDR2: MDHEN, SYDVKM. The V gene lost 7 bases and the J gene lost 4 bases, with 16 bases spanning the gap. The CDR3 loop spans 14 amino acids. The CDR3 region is CASITGTVGTEAFF. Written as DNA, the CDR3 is TGTGCCAGCATTACAGGGACTGTGGGCACTGAAGCTTTCTTT.

The CDR3 DNA reads as TGTGCCAGCAAAACTGGGGCCAACGTCCTGACTTTC. Encoded protein: CASKTGANVLTF. The genes are TRBV6-1 and TRBJ2-6; D remains ambiguous. There are 12 residues in the CDR3. V lost 7 bases and J lost 2, with 3 bases in between. CDR1 is MNHNS, CDR2 SASEGT, per germline.

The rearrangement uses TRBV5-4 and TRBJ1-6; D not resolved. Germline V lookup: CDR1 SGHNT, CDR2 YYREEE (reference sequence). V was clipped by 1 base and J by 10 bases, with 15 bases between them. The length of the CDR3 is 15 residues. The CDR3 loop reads CASSLLNRSNSPLHF. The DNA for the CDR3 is TGTGCCAGCAGCTTGCTAAACAGAAGTAACTCACCCCTCCACTTT.

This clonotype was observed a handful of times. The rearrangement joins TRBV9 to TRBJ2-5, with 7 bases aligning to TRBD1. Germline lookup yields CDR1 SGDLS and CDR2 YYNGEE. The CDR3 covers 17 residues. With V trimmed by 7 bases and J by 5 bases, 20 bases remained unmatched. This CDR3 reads CASAKGNLKGAEETQYF. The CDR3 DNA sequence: TGTGCCAGCGCCAAGGGCAACTTGAAGGGGGCGGAGGAGACCCAGTACTTC.

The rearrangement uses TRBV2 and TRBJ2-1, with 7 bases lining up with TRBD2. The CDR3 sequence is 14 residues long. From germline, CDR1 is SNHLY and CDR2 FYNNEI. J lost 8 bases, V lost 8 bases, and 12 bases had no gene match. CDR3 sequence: CASPSERGGDEQFF. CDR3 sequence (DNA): TGTGCCAGCCCCTCGGAGCGGGGCGGGGATGAGCAGTTCTTC. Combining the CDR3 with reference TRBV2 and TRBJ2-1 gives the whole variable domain EPEVTQTPSHQVTQMGQEVILRCVPISNHLYFYWYRQILGQKVEFLVSFYNNEISEKSEIFDDQFSVERPDGSNFTLKIRSTKLEDSAMYFCASPSERGGDEQFFGPGTRLTVL.

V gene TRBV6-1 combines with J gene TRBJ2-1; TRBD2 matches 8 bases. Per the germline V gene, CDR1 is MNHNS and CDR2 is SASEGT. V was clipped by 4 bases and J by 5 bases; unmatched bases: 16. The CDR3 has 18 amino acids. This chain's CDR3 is CASSGRYTTSGINNEQFF. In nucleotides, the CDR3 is TGTGCCAGCAGTGGCCGGTATACAACTAGCGGAATTAACAATGAGCAGTTCTTC.